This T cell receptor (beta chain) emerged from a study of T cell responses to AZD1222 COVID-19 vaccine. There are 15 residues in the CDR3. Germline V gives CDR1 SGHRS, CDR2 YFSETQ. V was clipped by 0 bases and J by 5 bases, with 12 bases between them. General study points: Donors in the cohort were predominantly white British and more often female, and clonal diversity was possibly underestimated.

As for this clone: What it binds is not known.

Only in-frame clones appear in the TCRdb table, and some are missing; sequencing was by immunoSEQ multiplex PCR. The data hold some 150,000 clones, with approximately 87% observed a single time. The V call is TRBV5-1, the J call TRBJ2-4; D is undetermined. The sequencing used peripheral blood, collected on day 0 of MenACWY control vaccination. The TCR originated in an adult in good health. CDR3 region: CASSLGWEPQNIQYF. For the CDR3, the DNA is TGCGCCAGCAGCTTGGGGTGGGAACCGCAAAACATTCAGTACTTC.